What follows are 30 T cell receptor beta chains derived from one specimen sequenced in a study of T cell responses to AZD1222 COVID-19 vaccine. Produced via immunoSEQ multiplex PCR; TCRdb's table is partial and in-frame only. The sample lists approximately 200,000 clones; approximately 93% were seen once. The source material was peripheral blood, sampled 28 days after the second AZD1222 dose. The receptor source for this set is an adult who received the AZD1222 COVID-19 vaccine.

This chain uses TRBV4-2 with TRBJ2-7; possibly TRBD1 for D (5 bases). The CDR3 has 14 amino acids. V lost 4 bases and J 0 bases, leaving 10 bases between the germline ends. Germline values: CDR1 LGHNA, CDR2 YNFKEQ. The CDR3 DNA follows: TGTGCCAGCAGCCGAGACAGTAGCTCCTACGAGCAGTACTTC. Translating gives CASSRDSSSYEQYF.

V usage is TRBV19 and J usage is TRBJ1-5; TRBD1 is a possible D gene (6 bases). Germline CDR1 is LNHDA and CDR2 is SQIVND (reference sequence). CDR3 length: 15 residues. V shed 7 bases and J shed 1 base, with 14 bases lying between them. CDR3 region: CASKTGSVSNQPQHF. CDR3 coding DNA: TGTGCCAGTAAGACAGGTTCGGTGAGCAATCAGCCCCAGCATTTT.

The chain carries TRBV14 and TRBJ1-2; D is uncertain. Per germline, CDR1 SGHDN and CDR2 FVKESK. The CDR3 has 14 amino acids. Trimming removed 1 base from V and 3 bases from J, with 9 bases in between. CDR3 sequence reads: CASSQAGTHYGYTF. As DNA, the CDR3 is TGTGCCAGCAGCCAAGCGGGCACTCACTATGGCTACACCTTC.

CDR3 coding DNA: TGTGCCAGTAGTATGACAGCTAATGAAAAACTGTTTTTT. Translated, it gives CASSMTANEKLFF. The rearrangement uses TRBV19 and TRBJ1-4; a possible D gene is TRBD1 (5 bases). Trimming pared 3 bases from V and 3 bases from J, leaving 5 bases between. Germline V gene lookup returns CDR1 LNHDA and CDR2 SQIVND (reference sequence). The CDR3 extends over 13 amino acids.

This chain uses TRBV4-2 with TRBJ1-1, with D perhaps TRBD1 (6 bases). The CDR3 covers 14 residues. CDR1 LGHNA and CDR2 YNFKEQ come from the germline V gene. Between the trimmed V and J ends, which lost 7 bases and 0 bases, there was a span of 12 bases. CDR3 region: CASKRRGMNTEAFF. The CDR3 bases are TGTGCCAGCAAGAGAAGGGGGATGAACACTGAAGCTTTCTTT.

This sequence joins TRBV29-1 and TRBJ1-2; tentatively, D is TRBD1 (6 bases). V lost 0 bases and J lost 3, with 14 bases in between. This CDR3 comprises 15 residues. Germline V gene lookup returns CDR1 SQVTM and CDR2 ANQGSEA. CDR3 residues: CSVEDRGGADYGYTF. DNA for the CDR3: TGCAGCGTTGAAGATCGAGGGGGAGCGGACTATGGCTACACCTTC.

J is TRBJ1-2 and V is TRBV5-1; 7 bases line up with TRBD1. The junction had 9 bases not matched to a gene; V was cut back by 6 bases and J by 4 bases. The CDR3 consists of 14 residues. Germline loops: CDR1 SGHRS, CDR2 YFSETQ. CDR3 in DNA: TGCGCCAGCACTCGGGACAGTACATTCTATGGCTACACCTTC. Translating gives CASTRDSTFYGYTF.

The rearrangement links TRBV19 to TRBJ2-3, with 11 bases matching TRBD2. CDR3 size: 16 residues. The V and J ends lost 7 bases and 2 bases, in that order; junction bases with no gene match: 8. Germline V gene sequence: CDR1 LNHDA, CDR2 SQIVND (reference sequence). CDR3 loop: CASTKGLAALTDTQYF. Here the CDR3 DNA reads TGTGCCAGTACCAAGGGACTAGCGGCTCTCACAGATACGCAGTATTTT.

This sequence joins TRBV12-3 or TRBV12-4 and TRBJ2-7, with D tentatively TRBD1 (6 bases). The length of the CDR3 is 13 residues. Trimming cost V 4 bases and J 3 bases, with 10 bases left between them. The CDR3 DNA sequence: TGTGCCAGCAGTTCGGGACACAACTACGAGCAGTACTTC. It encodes CASSSGHNYEQYF.

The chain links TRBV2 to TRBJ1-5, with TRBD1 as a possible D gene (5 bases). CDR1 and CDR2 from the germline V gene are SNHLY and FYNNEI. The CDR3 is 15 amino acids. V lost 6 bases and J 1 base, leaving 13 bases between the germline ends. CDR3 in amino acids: CASRGDAASNQPQHF. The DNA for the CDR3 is TGTGCCAGCAGGGGGGACGCCGCAAGCAATCAGCCCCAGCATTTT.

The CDR3 DNA reads TGCGCCAGCATCCCCCCGGACCGGGACACAAAGGACGAGCAGTACTTC. This gives the protein CASIPPDRDTKDEQYF. The genes are TRBV23-1 and TRBJ2-7, with a possible D match to TRBD1 (6 bases). TRBV23-1 is identified as an open reading frame with a role that is uncertain. The CDR3 loop spans 16 amino acids. The V end lost 7 bases, the J end lost 5 bases, and 24 bases lay between the germline ends.

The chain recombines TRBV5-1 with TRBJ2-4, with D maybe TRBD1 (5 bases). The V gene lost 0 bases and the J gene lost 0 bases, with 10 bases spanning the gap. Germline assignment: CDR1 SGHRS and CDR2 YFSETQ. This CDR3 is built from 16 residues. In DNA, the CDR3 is TGCGCCAGCAGCTTGGCCATGGGGCTAGCCAAAAACATTCAGTACTTC. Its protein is CASSLAMGLAKNIQYF.

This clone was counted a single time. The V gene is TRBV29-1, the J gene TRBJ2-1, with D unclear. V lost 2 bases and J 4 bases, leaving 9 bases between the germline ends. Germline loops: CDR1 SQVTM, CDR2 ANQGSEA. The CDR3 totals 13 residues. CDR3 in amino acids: CSVEPDGYNEQFF. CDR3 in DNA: TGCAGCGTTGAACCGGACGGTTACAATGAGCAGTTCTTC.

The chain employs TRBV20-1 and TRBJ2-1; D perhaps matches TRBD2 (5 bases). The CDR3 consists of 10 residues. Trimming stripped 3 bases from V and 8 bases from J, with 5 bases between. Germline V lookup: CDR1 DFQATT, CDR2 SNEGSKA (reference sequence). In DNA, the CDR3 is TGCAGTGCTAGCGGGGATGAGCAGTTCTTC. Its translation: CSASGDEQFF.

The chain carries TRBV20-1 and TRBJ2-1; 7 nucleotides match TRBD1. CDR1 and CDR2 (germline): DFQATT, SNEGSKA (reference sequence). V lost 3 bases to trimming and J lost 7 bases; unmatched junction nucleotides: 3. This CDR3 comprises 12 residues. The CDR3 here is CSASYRGNEQFF. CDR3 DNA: TGCAGTGCTAGTTACAGGGGTAATGAGCAGTTCTTC.

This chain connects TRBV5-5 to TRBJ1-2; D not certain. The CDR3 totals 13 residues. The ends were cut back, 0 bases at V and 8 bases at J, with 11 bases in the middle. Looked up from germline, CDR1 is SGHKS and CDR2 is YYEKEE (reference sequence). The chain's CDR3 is CASSLEQYSGYTF. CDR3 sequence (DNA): TGTGCCAGCAGCTTGGAGCAGTATAGCGGCTACACCTTC.

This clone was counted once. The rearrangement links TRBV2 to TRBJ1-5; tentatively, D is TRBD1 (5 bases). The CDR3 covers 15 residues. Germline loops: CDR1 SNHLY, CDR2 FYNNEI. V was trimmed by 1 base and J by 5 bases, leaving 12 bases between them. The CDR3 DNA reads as TGTGCCAGCAGTGAAGGGTCAGGGAGGGATCAGCCCCAGCATTTT. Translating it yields CASSEGSGRDQPQHF. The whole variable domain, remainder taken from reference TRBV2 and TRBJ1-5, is EPEVTQTPSHQVTQMGQEVILRCVPISNHLYFYWYRQILGQKVEFLVSFYNNEISEKSEIFDDQFSVERPDGSNFTLKIRSTKLEDSAMYFCASSEGSGRDQPQHFGDGTRLSIL.

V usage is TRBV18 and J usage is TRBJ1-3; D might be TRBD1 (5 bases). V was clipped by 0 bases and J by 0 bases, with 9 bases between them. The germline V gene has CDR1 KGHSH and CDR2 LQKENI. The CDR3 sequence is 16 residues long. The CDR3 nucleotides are TGTGCCAGCTCACCACCGGGGGGATTCTCTGGAAACACCATATATTTT. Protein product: CASSPPGGFSGNTIYF.

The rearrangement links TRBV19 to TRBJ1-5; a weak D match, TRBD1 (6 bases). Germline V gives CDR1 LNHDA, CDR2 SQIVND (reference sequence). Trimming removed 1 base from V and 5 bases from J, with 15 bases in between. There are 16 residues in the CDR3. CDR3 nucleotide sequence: TGTGCCAGTAGTATAGGCGGGAGAGGGGGGCATCAGCCCCAGCATTTT. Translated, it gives CASSIGGRGGHQPQHF.

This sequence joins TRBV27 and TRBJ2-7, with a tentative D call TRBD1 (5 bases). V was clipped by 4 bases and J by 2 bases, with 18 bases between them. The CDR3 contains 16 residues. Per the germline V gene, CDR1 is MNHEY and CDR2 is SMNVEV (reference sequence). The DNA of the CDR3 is TGTGCCAGCAGTTCTCCATCAAAGACAGCGACCTACGAGCAGTACTTC. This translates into CASSSPSKTATYEQYF.

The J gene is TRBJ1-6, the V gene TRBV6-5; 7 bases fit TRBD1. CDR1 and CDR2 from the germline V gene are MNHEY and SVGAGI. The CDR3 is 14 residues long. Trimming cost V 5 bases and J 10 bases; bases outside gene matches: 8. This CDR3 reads CASSPTGTVSPLHF. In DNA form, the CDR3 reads TGTGCCAGCAGTCCCACAGGGACAGTCTCACCCCTCCACTTT.

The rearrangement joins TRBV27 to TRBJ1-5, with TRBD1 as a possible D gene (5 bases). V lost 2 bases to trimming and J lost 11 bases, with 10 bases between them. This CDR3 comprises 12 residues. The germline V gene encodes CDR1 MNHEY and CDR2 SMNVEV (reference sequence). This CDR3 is CASSLSGGAQHF. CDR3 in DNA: TGTGCCAGCAGTTTAAGCGGGGGAGCCCAGCATTTT.

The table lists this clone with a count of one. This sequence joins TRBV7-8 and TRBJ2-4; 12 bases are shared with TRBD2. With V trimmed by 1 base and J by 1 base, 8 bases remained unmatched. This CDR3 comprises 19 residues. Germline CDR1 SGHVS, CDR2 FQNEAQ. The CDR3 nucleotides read TGTGCCAGCAGCTTAGTGGCTAGCGGGGGGGCCGGGGCCAAAAACATTCAGTACTTC. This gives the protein CASSLVASGGAGAKNIQYF.

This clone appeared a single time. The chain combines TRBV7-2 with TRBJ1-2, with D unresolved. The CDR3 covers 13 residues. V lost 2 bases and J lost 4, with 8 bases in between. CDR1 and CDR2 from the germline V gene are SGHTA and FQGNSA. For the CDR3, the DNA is TGTGCCAGCAGCTTATACGAGGCCTATGGCTACACCTTC. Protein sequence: CASSLYEAYGYTF.

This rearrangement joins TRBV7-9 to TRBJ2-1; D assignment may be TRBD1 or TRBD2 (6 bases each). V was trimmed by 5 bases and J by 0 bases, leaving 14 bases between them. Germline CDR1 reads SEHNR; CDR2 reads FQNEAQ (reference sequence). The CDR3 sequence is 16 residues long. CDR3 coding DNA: TGTGCCAGCAGCCCGAGGGGGGCGATCTCCTACAATGAGCAGTTCTTC. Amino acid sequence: CASSPRGAISYNEQFF.

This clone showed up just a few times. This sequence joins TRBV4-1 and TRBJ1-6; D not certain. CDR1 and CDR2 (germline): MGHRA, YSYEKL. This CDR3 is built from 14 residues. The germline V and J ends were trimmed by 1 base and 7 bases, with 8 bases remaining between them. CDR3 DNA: TGCGCCAGCAGCCAAGGGACCGAAAATTCACCCCTCCACTTT. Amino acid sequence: CASSQGTENSPLHF.

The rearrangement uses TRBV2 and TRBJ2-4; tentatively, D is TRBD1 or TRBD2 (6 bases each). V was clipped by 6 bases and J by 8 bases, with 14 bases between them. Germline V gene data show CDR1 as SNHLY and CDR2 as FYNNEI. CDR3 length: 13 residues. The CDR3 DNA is TGTGCCAGCAGCCGACAGGAGGGTGACATTCAGTACTTC. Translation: CASSRQEGDIQYF.

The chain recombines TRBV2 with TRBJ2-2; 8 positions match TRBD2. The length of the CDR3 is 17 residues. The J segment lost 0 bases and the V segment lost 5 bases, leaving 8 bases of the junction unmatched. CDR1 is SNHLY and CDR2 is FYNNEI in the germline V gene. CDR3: CASSLLAESANTGELFF. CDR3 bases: TGTGCCAGCAGTCTACTAGCGGAGAGCGCGAACACCGGGGAGCTGTTTTTT.

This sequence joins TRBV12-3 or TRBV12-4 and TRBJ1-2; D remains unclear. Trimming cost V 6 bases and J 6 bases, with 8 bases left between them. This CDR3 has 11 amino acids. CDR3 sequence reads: CASSQLNGYTF. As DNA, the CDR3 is TGTGCCAGCAGCCAGCTCAATGGCTACACCTTC.

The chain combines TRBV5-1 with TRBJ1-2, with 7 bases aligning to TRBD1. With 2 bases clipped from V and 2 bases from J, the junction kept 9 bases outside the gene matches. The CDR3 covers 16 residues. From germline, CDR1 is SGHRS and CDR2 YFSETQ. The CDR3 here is CASSLYGTAANYGYTF. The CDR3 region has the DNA TGCGCCAGCAGCTTATACGGGACAGCAGCAAACTATGGCTACACCTTC.